This T cell receptor (beta chain) was obtained from a study of regulatory T cells in long-lasting Graves disease. Study summary: Less than 3 months of antithyroid drugs had been taken by newly diagnosed Graves' patients. Study conclusions and caveats: TCR diversity in persistent Graves' patients was below that of newly diagnosed ones.

This clonotype was observed many times. No antigen is known for it. The time point was: newly diagnosed GD, antithyroid drugs for less than 3 months. PBMC RNA was the source of the TCR library. Recruitment took place at an endocrinology department in Xi'an, China. Germline-derived CDR1 and CDR2 are GTSNPN and SVGIG (reference sequence). CDR3 size: 12 residues. V lost 5 bases and J 4 bases, leaving 10 bases between the germline ends. In building TCR beta libraries, iRepertoire HTBI primers were used together with Arm-PCR of CDR3 regions. TCRdb re-called the multiplex PCR reads through MiXCR, storing one row per CDR3 protein. Among 350,000 to 550,000 distinct CDR3 sequences listed, 15% were seen once. The same data also contributed to another study, on T cells in Graves' hyperthyroidism and ophthalmopathy.

The chain combines TRBV30 with TRBJ2-3; D gene ambiguous. Source: peripheral blood mononuclear cells (PBMCs), taken at new diagnosis, from a patient treated with antithyroid drugs. The TCR comes from a woman between 25 and 40 years old with Graves disease. The CDR3 DNA reads as TGTGCCTGGTCACCGAAGGCAGATACGCAGTATTTT. Translating gives CAWSPKADTQYF.